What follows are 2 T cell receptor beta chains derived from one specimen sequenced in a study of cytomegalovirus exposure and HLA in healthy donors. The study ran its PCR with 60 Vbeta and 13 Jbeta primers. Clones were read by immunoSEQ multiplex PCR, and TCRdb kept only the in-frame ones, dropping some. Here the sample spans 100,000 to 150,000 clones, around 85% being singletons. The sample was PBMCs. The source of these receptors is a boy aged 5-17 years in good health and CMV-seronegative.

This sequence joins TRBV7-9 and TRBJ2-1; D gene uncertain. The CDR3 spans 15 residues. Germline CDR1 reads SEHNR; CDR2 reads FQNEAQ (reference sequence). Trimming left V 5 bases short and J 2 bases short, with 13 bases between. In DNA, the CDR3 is TGTGCCAGCAGCGAAGTAGATTTAACCTACAATGAGCAGTTCTTC. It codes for CASSEVDLTYNEQFF.

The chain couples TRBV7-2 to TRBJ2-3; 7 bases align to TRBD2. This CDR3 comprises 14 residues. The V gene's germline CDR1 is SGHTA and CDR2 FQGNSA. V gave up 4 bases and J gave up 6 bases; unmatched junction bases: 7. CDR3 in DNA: TGTGCCAGCAGCTCGTTGGGGGGGGTCGATACGCAGTATTTT. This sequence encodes CASSSLGGVDTQYF.